The 24 T cell receptor beta chains reported below all come from one sample, sequenced in a study of Graves' ophthalmopathy and Graves' hyperthyroidism. As the template, RNA transcripts were used to amplify TCR beta CDR3 regions. First-round RT-PCR relied on HTBI primers, and a second-round multiplex PCR came next. MiXCR, applied by TCRdb to the multiplex PCR reads, yields one record per CDR3 protein. The data contain about 380,000 distinct CDR3 sequences, roughly 15% of them seen just once; the ten biggest clones take up 5.5% to 8%. Specimen: peripheral blood. The receptors were gathered from a woman younger than 35 with stable Graves' hyperthyroidism.

This clonotype was counted at least ten times. The V and J genes are TRBV6-5 and TRBJ1-1, with D possibly being TRBD1 (5 bases). Between the trimmed V and J ends, which lost 5 bases and 10 bases, there was a span of 14 bases. CDR1 is MNHEY and CDR2 is SVGAGI in the germline V gene. The length of the CDR3 is 12 residues. The CDR3 nucleotides are TGTGCCAGCAGTCAGGGTAACGCGCTAGCTTTCTTT. Encoded protein: CASSQGNALAFF.

This clonotype has just a few counts. The chain has TRBV11-3 and TRBJ2-2, with unresolved D. Germline V gene sequence: CDR1 SGHNT, CDR2 YENEEA. Trimming cost V 0 bases and J 4 bases, with 12 bases left between them. The length of the CDR3 is 16 residues. CDR3: CASSLDPGQSTGELFF. The CDR3 coding sequence is TGTGCCAGCAGCTTAGATCCCGGCCAGAGCACCGGGGAGCTGTTTTTT.

This clonotype came up many times. The CDR3 DNA sequence: TGTGCCAGCAGTACCTTCGGCACTGAAGCTTTCTTT. It yields the protein CASSTFGTEAFF. The chain combines TRBV2 with TRBJ1-1; D unclear. Trimming stripped 5 bases from V and 4 bases from J, with 8 bases between. CDR1 and CDR2 (germline): SNHLY, FYNNEI. The CDR3 has 12 residues.

This clonotype was recorded at least ten times. The gene calls are TRBV12-3 or TRBV12-4 and TRBJ1-1; possibly TRBD1 for D (6 bases). V dropped 1 base and J dropped 10 bases, with 10 bases sitting between them. The CDR3 has 12 amino acids. CDR3 sequence (DNA): TGTGCCAGCAGTTTAGGACAGGATGGAGCTTTCTTT. It encodes CASSLGQDGAFF.

The sample holds a few counts of this clonotype. A much larger clone lies one base from this, so it may be a read error. The chain links TRBV9 to TRBJ1-2; D is uncertain. V dropped 0 bases and J dropped 8 bases, with 17 bases sitting between them. In germline, CDR1 is SGDLS, CDR2 YYNGEE. This CDR3 comprises 15 residues. The CDR3 DNA reads as TGTGCCAGCAGCGTAGATGGCAGATCAGTGGGGGGCTACACCTTC. Translating it yields CASSVDGRSVGGYTF.

This clonotype was recorded many times. The chain employs TRBV13 and TRBJ1-6, with TRBD1 identical over 9 bases. The CDR3 length is 15 residues. From germline, CDR1 is PRHDT and CDR2 FYEKMQ (reference sequence). V shed 5 bases and J 8 bases; nucleotides not matched to a gene: 7. The CDR3 region has the DNA TGTGCCAGCAGCCCCGGGACAGGGATAGATTCACCCCTCCACTTT. This encodes CASSPGTGIDSPLHF. Full variable domain (remainder filled in from reference TRBV13 and TRBJ1-6): AAGVIQSPRHLIKEKRETATLKCYPIPRHDTVYWYQQGPGQDPQFLISFYEKMQSDKGSIPDRFSAQQFSDYHSELNMSSLELGDSALYFCASSPGTGIDSPLHFGNGTRLTVT.

This clonotype was counted only a few times. The chain combines TRBV27 with TRBJ2-5; 8 nucleotides match TRBD2. CDR3 size: 14 residues. Germline values: CDR1 MNHEY, CDR2 SMNVEV (reference sequence). With V trimmed by 3 bases and J by 5 bases, 5 bases remained unmatched. Here the CDR3 reads CASSLDGRGETQYF. CDR3 in DNA: TGTGCCAGCAGTTTGGACGGGAGGGGCGAGACCCAGTACTTC.

This clonotype was recorded many times. This rearrangement joins TRBV19 to TRBJ1-2, with 8 bases lining up with TRBD1. Germline V gives CDR1 LNHDA, CDR2 SQIVND (reference sequence). CDR3 size: 14 residues. With 9 bases clipped from V and 2 bases from J, the junction kept 8 bases outside the gene matches. The CDR3 loop reads CASLGTGANYGYTF. The CDR3 nucleotides read TGTGCCAGCCTCGGGACAGGAGCGAACTATGGCTACACCTTC.

This clonotype appeared many times. The genes are TRBV6-2 or TRBV6-3 and TRBJ2-7, with TRBD2 identical over 9 bases. This CDR3 spans 18 amino acids. Germline trimming cut 6 bases from V and 0 bases from J; bases unmatched to any gene: 15. Germline lookup yields CDR1 MNHEY and CDR2 SVGEGT. The CDR3 sequence: CASRPNPRLAGSSYEQYF. The DNA of the CDR3 is TGTGCCAGCAGACCTAACCCCCGCCTAGCGGGGAGCTCCTACGAGCAGTACTTC.

The chain combines TRBV13 with TRBJ2-7; D gene uncertain. CDR1 is PRHDT and CDR2 is FYEKMQ in the germline V gene (reference sequence). Trimming removed 5 bases from V and 0 bases from J, with 14 bases in between. This CDR3 comprises 15 residues. The chain's CDR3 is CASSKGTVNSYEQYF. CDR3 bases: TGTGCCAGCAGCAAGGGAACAGTGAACTCCTACGAGCAGTACTTC.

Many counts were recorded for this clonotype. The rearrangement links TRBV5-1 to TRBJ1-2; D unclear. Germline CDR1 reads SGHRS; CDR2 reads YFSETQ. The CDR3 runs 13 residues. Trimming stripped 4 bases from V and 4 bases from J, with 11 bases between. CDR3 loop: CASSKGGVYGYTF. As DNA, the CDR3 is TGCGCCAGCAGCAAGGGAGGCGTCTATGGCTACACCTTC.

This clonotype has at least ten counts. The chain has TRBV6-6 and TRBJ2-3; no reliable D call. The CDR3 covers 13 residues. V lost 2 bases and J 4 bases, leaving 7 bases between the germline ends. The germline gives CDR1 MNHNY, CDR2 SVGAGI (reference sequence). CDR3 residues: CASSYAAADTQYF. CDR3 nucleotide sequence: TGTGCCAGCAGTTACGCGGCAGCAGATACGCAGTATTTT.

This clonotype was observed at least ten times. The CDR3 DNA follows: TGTGCCAGCAGTGGACAGTTGGGCGAGCAGTACTTC. It codes for CASSGQLGEQYF. V gene TRBV2 combines with J gene TRBJ2-7; TRBD1 might be the D (5 bases). CDR1 and CDR2 from the germline V gene are SNHLY and FYNNEI. Trimming left V 4 bases short and J 6 bases short, with 10 bases between. The CDR3 covers 12 residues. The full variable domain, completed using reference TRBV2 and TRBJ2-7, is EPEVTQTPSHQVTQMGQEVILRCVPISNHLYFYWYRQILGQKVEFLVSFYNNEISEKSEIFDDQFSVERPDGSNFTLKIRSTKLEDSAMYFCASSGQLGEQYFGPGTRLTVT.

The chain employs TRBV7-2 and TRBJ1-1; TRBD1 might be the D (5 bases). The CDR3 totals 13 residues. V was shortened by 1 base and J by 6 bases, with 9 bases between the two germline ends. CDR1 is SGHTA and CDR2 is FQGNSA in the germline V gene. The CDR3 here is CASSLEGNAEAFF. CDR3 DNA: TGTGCCAGCAGCTTAGAGGGGAATGCTGAAGCTTTCTTT.

There are many counts of this clonotype. The V gene is TRBV6-1, the J gene TRBJ1-3, with D tentatively TRBD1 (6 bases). V was shortened by 10 bases and J by 0 bases, with 13 bases between the two germline ends. The CDR3 sequence is 14 residues long. Germline values: CDR1 MNHNS, CDR2 SASEGT. CDR3 protein: CATAQGSSGNTIYF. CDR3 nucleotide sequence: TGTGCCACCGCTCAGGGGAGCTCTGGAAACACCATATATTTT.

This clonotype was detected many times. A read error may produce the germline difference seen at one junction end. DNA of the CDR3: TGCAGTGCTAGAGCCCCGCAAGGACAGGGGGCCATTAAGTACTTC. Amino acids: CSARAPQGQGAIKYF. This rearrangement joins TRBV20-1 to TRBJ2-4; 11 bases match TRBD1. The CDR3 has 15 residues. Germline V gene data show CDR1 as DFQATT and CDR2 as SNEGSKA (reference sequence).

This clonotype came up a few times. This rearrangement joins TRBV3-1 to TRBJ1-1, with D possibly TRBD1 on 6 matching bases. This CDR3 region has 16 residues. Germline V gene sequence: CDR1 LGHDT, CDR2 YNNKEL (reference sequence). V was pared by 1 base and J by 4 bases, with 16 bases between. CDR3 in DNA: TGTGCCAGCAGCCAAGGGTCAGGGGCGCTGGCCACTGAAGCTTTCTTT. It codes for CASSQGSGALATEAFF.

The chain carries TRBV20-1 and TRBJ2-7; D not certain. The CDR3 is made up of 14 amino acids. Germline CDR1 reads DFQATT; CDR2 reads SNEGSKA (reference sequence). With 2 bases removed from V and 0 bases from J, the gap between germline ends came to 11 bases. CDR3 sequence: CSARHTVSSYEQYF. The CDR3 nucleotides are TGCAGTGCTAGACATACAGTAAGCTCCTACGAGCAGTACTTC.

This sequence joins TRBV12-3 or TRBV12-4 and TRBJ1-1; the D gene is possibly TRBD1 (6 bases). The ends were cut back, 3 bases at V and 3 bases at J, with 11 bases in the middle. The length of the CDR3 is 14 residues. The CDR3 DNA follows: TGTGCCAGCAGTTTCCAGGGGCTCCACACTGAAGCTTTCTTT. This sequence encodes CASSFQGLHTEAFF.

This clonotype was observed a few times. The chain carries TRBV6-1 and TRBJ2-7; 12 bases line up with TRBD1. The CDR3 has 15 amino acids. After removal of 6 bases from V and 5 bases from J, the junction contained 8 bases not matched to a gene. Germline V gene data show CDR1 as MNHNS and CDR2 as SASEGT. CDR3 DNA sequence: TGTGCCAGCAGCGATGGGACAGGGGGCGGGAACGAGCAGTACTTC. This gives the protein CASSDGTGGGNEQYF.

The table lists this clonotype with many counts. The CDR3 nucleotides read TGCGCCAGCAGCTTGGACAGTCAAAACACTGAAGCTTTCTTT. It translates to CASSLDSQNTEAFF. The chain employs TRBV5-1 and TRBJ1-1; D remains ambiguous. Trimming removed 0 bases at V and 2 bases at J, with 8 bases between. The CDR3 covers 14 residues. Germline lookup yields CDR1 SGHRS and CDR2 YFSETQ.

This clonotype was counted many times. This chain uses TRBV6-1 with TRBJ2-7; D is unclear. CDR3 length equals 13 residues. The V end was cut by 2 bases, the J end by 2 bases, with 7 bases between. From germline, CDR1 is MNHNS and CDR2 SASEGT. The CDR3 loop is CASSEFEAYEQYF. CDR3 DNA sequence: TGTGCCAGCAGTGAATTTGAGGCCTACGAGCAGTACTTC.

This clonotype occurred many times. This sequence joins TRBV6-5 and TRBJ1-2; the match to TRBD1 covers 10 bases. The length of the CDR3 is 13 residues. The V gene's germline CDR1 is MNHEY and CDR2 SVGAGI. V dropped 2 bases and J dropped 8; count of bases not matched to a gene: 2. The CDR3 DNA follows: TGTGCCAGCAGTTACGGGACAGGGGAAGGCTACACCTTC. It translates to CASSYGTGEGYTF.

This clonotype was seen many times. The chain links TRBV20-1 to TRBJ1-3, with TRBD1 as a possible D gene (5 bases). The germline gives CDR1 DFQATT, CDR2 SNEGSKA (reference sequence). Trimming stripped 3 bases from V and 7 bases from J, with 13 bases between. This CDR3 has 13 amino acids. DNA for the CDR3: TGCAGTGCTAGGGACCCGAAGGGGAACACCATATATTTT. Translation: CSARDPKGNTIYF.